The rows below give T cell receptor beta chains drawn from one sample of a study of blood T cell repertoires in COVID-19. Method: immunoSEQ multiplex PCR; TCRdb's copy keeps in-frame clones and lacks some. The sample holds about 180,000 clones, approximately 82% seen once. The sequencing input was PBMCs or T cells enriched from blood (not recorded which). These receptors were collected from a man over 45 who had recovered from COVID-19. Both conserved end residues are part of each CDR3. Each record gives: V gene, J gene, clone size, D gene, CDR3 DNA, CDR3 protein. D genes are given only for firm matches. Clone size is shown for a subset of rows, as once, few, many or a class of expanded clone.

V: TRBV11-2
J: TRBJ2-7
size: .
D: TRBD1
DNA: TGTGCCAGCAACCTGCCGGGACAGGGATTCCACGAGCAGTACTTC
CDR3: CASNLPGQGFHEQYF

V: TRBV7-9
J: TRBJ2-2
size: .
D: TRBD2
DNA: TGTGCCAGCAGCTTCCTAGCGGGGGGACCGAACACCGGGGAGCTGTTTTTT
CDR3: CASSFLAGGPNTGELFF

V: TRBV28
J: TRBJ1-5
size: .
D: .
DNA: TGTGCCAGCAGCGGCGGGGTCGGGAATCAGCCCCAGCATTTT
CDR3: CASSGGVGNQPQHF

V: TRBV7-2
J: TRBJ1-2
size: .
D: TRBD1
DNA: TGTGCCAGCGGGGCCGGGACAGGGGGCATCTATGGCTACACCTTC
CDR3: CASGAGTGGIYGYTF

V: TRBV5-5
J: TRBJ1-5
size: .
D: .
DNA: TGTGCCAGCAGCTTGCAACTTAGCAATCAGCCCCAGCATTTT
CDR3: CASSLQLSNQPQHF

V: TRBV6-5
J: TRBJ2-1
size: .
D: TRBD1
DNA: TGTGCCAGCAGTAGGGACAGGAGCAATGAGCAGTTCTTC
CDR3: CASSRDRSNEQFF

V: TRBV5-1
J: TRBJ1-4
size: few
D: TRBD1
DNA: TGCGCCAGCAGCGGAGCCGGGACAGGAGGCGAAAAACTGTTTTTT
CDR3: CASSGAGTGGEKLFF

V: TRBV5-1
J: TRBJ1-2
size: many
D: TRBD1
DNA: TGCGCCAGCAGCTCGGAACCTTCCGGGACAGGGACTGGCTACACCTTC
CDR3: CASSSEPSGTGTGYTF

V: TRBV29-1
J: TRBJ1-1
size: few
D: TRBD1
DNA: TGCAGCGCCCGGACAGGAGCGAACACTGAAGCTTTCTTT
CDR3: CSARTGANTEAFF

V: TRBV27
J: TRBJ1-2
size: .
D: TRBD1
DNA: TGTGCCAGCAGTTTACAGGGGGCCGTGAAGGTTGGAGGCTACACCTTC
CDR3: CASSLQGAVKVGGYTF